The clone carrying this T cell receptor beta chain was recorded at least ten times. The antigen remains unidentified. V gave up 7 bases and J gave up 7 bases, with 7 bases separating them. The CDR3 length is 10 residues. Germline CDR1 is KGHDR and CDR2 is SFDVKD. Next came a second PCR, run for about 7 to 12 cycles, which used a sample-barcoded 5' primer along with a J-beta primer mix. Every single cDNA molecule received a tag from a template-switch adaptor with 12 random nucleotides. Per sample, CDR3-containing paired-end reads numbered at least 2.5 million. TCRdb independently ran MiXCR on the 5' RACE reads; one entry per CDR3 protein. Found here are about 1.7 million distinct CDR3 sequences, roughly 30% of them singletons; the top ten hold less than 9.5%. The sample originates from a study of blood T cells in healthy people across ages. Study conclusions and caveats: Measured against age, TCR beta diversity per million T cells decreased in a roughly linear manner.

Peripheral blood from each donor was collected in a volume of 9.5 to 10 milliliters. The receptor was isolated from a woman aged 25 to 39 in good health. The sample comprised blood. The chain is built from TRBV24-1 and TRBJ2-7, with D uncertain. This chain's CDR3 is CATRGREQYF. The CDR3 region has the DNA TGTGCCACCAGAGGCCGGGAGCAGTACTTC.